A selection of T cell receptor beta chains follows, all from one sample in a study of patients and donors after allogeneic stem cell transplantation. In TCRdb, the RT-PCR reads were re-called with MiXCR into one record per CDR3 protein. The sample holds 24,000 or so distinct CDR3 sequences; around 28% are singletons and the top ten take around 47%. The sequenced sample was blood, either unsorted or a sorted T cell fraction (not recorded which). Every receptor here comes from a human donor who was either an allogeneic HSCT recipient or a stem cell or donor lymphocyte infusion donor (not recorded which). It is not recorded whose cells these are; they may come from a transplant donor. Both conserved end residues are part of each CDR3. A D gene is named only where the DNA matches it firmly. Not all rows give a size; the values are once, few, many and, for expanded clones, a class.

J gene | CDR3 length | V gene | D gene | clone size | CDR3 protein | CDR3 DNA
TRBJ1-5 | 13 | TRBV12-3/TRBV12-4 | . | . | CASQGAGDQPQHF | TGTGCCAGTCAAGGGGCAGGAGATCAGCCCCAGCATTTT
TRBJ1-5 | 16 | TRBV12-3/TRBV12-4 | . | few | CASSLGPSSSNQPQHF | TGTGCCAGCAGTTTAGGCCCCAGTTCTAGCAATCAGCCCCAGCATTTT
TRBJ2-2 | 14 | TRBV5-1 | . | . | CASSLAGYTGELFF | TGCGCCAGCAGCTTGGCAGGGTACACCGGGGAGCTGTTTTTT
TRBJ1-5 | 14 | TRBV24-1 | . | . | CATSESGPNQPQHF | TGTGCCACCAGTGAGAGCGGGCCCAATCAGCCCCAGCATTTT
TRBJ2-7 | 13 | TRBV5-6 | . | few | CASSLFQVTGQYF | TGTGCCAGCAGCTTGTTTCAAGTTACCGGGCAGTACTTC
TRBJ1-2 | 15 | TRBV20-1 | TRBD1 | few | CSARYPGGESYGYTF | TGCAGTGCTAGATACCCAGGGGGCGAAAGCTATGGCTACACCTTC
TRBJ1-1 | 16 | TRBV6-5 | TRBD1 | many | CASRRTGPGGHTEAFF | TGTGCCAGCAGACGGACAGGTCCGGGAGGACACACTGAAGCTTTCTTT
TRBJ1-2 | 18 | TRBV9 | . | . | CASSVGSLGRRLNYGYTF | TGTGCCAGCAGCGTAGGCTCCCTGGGGAGACGATTGAACTATGGCTACACCTTC
TRBJ1-5 | 14 | TRBV11-2 | . | . | CASSLVGTNQPQHF | TGTGCCAGCAGCTTAGTGGGCACCAATCAGCCCCAGCATTTT
TRBJ2-1 | 15 | TRBV5-1 | . | . | CASSFISRPANEQFF | TGCGCCAGCAGCTTCATCTCCCGTCCCGCCAATGAGCAGTTCTTC
TRBJ1-6 | 12 | TRBV6-6 | . | . | CGLAGENSPLHF | TGTGGATTAGCAGGGGAGAATTCACCCCTCCACTTT
TRBJ1-6 | 13 | TRBV30 | . | few | CAWSLHGNSPLHF | TGTGCCTGGAGTCTACACGGGAATTCACCCCTCCACTTT
TRBJ1-3 | 14 | TRBV5-1 | . | few | CASSLVGNGNTIYF | TGCGCCAGCAGCTTGGTAGGGAATGGAAACACCATATATTTT
TRBJ1-1 | 14 | TRBV12-3/TRBV12-4 | . | few | CASSPRRRSTEAFF | TGTGCCAGCAGTCCTCGAAGGCGCTCCACTGAAGCTTTCTTT
TRBJ1-2 | 15 | TRBV12-3/TRBV12-4 | . | . | CASSFRAFHSYGYTF | TGTGCCAGCAGTTTCCGGGCCTTCCATAGCTATGGCTACACCTTC
TRBJ2-7 | 15 | TRBV4-3 | TRBD1 | . | CASSRGTGDSYEQYF | TGCGCCAGCAGCCGTGGGACAGGGGACTCCTACGAGCAGTACTTC